This paragraph reports one T cell receptor beta chain. Its matching antigen is unknown. This sample is drawn from a study of graft-versus-host responses after intestinal transplantation. Study-wide context: Among the recipients, all got anti-thymocyte globulin induction and then tacrolimus and steroids for around 3 years.

Clones were sequenced by immunoSEQ multiplex PCR, and TCRdb holds only the in-frame ones, with some missing. This sample has tens of thousands of clones, with about 93% found just once. This CDR3 has 14 residues. Trimming took 4 bases from V and 5 from J, leaving 12 bases between them. The germline CDR1 and CDR2 sequences are MNHEY and SMNVEV (reference sequence). V usage is TRBV27 and J usage is TRBJ1-5, with D tentatively TRBD1 (6 bases). The source was unstimulated CD8+ T cells sorted from spleen or lymph node cells, collected before intestinal transplant. This TCR was sampled from a human donor who received an intestinal transplant. CDR3 DNA sequence: TGTGCCAGCAGTTCGAACAGGGTGGATCAGCCCCAGCATTTT. Protein product: CASSSNRVDQPQHF.